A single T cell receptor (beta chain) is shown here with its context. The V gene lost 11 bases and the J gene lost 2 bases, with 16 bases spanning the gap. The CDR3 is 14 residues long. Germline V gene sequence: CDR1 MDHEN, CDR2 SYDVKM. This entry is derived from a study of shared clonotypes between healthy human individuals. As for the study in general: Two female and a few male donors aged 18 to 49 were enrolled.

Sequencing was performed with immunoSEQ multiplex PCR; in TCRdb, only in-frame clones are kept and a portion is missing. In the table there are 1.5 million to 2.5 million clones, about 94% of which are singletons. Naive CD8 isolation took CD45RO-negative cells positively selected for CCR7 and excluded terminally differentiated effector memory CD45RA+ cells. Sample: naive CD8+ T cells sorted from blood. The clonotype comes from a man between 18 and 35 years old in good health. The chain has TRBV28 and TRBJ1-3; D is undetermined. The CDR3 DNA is TGTGCCGCAAGTGTGACTCTCGCTGGAAACACCATATATTTT. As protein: CAASVTLAGNTIYF.